The T cell receptor (beta chain) under discussion was sequenced for a study of radiation and T cells in renal cell carcinoma (dated by TCRdb to the early 2020s). About the full investigation: TCR beta sequencing covered 55 or so samples in total, comprising roughly 26 tumors and some 27 peripheral blood samples. The final blood draw took place at 4 weeks after radiation, the same time as nephrectomy. A total of 4,016,671 unique CDR3 nucleotide sequences, encoding 2,500,000 or so unique CDR3 amino acid sequences, were found across all 50 or so samples. Summary of the overall study and its limitations: No pretreatment tumor biopsies were available, so the baseline intratumoral presence of clonotypes could not be determined. Dynamics of the blood repertoire were not tracked past 4 weeks after treatment. Effects of radiation dose or scheduling on the TCR repertoire could not be addressed with the single-armed trial design. In blood, the top tumor clonotypes increased between baseline and 2 weeks post-radiation and then shrank by 4 weeks, which suggests that tumor-resident clones expanded only transiently.

TCR beta libraries were generated from genomic DNA with the immunoSEQ kit, following the manufacturer's recommendations. Library preparation used a first multiplex PCR with proprietary primers, then a second PCR adding unique barcodes, with bead cleanups after each round. Each sample batch included a kit-provided positive control reaction and a negative control reaction. The final libraries were assessed on an Agilent 4200 TapeStation D1000 ScreenTape, pooled by volume, and quantified by qPCR. Sequencing was performed on an Illumina NextSeq500 using a MidOutput 150-cycle cartridge, with 156 Read1 cycles, 15 Index1 cycles, and the kit custom primers. The pooled library was loaded at 1.0 pM with a roughly 22% PhiX control spike-in. The authors' analysis ran thus. The vendor-processed data were analyzed in R, and a clonotype was defined as all T cells that share the same CDR3 nucleotide sequence. In the clone abundance analyses, frequencies in each sample were normalized to that sample's 10,000 most abundant clones. Before analysis, public T cell clones were removed, and these numbered fewer than six per sample on average. A difference in abundance of at least 32-fold between compartments was used to define tumor-enriched and baseline blood-enriched clonotypes. Clonotypes expanded or contracted between blood time points were identified with a beta-binomial differential abundance model. Similarity between tumor and blood repertoires was quantified using the Baroni-Urbani and Buser coefficient, and groups were compared with two-tailed Wilcoxon tests in R. TCRdb took this table from immuneACCESS and kept in-frame rearrangements with V and J called. Such tables lack part of the clones; where checked against another copy, unresolved V genes explain under half of the gap, and the rest is unexplained. D and trimming come from the DNA, and the V and J calls and clone size come from that table. The sample table holds under 200,000 clones, of which 88% were seen once. Together, the top ten hold 11% of the sample.

In the germline V gene, CDR1 corresponds to SGHTA and CDR2 to FQGNSA. Including cysteine and phenylalanine, the CDR3 has 16 amino acids. The only DNA kept is the CDR3, 48 bases in frame from the first base. V and J are truncated by 0 bases and 1 base respectively, leaving an intervening sequence of 11 bases. A remark on this clone: The antigen it recognizes is unknown. No base-level quality is on record; no much larger clone is a single base apart.

The time point label on this specimen signifies: blood 4 weeks post-SBRT, at nephrectomy. In the paper's terms, the treatment or condition label means: 15 Gy SBRT to primary tumor, nephrectomy 4 weeks later. Samples came from a clinical trial, in which primary renal cell carcinomas received 15 Gy stereotactic body radiation therapy followed by nephrectomy 4 weeks later. To follow tumor-enriched clonotypes, peripheral blood was collected serially from radiation-treated patients at baseline and again at 2 weeks and 4 weeks after SBRT. All patients had renal cell carcinoma with clear cell pathology. The QIAamp DNA Blood Mini Kit (Qiagen) was used to prepare genomic DNA for TCR sequencing. Samples were included in the analyses only if all quality control checks were passed.

This chain joins TRBV7-2 to TRBJ2-3; the D gene assignment is ambiguous. The sequence was obtained from a woman in her forties or fifties with renal cell carcinoma. This sample comprised blood, obtained from a patient whose treatment included radiotherapy and nephrectomy. The CDR3 here reads CASSLAPAEGTDTQYF. The DNA sequence is given as TGTGCCAGCAGCTTAGCCCCAGCCGAGGGCACAGATACGCAGTATTTT.